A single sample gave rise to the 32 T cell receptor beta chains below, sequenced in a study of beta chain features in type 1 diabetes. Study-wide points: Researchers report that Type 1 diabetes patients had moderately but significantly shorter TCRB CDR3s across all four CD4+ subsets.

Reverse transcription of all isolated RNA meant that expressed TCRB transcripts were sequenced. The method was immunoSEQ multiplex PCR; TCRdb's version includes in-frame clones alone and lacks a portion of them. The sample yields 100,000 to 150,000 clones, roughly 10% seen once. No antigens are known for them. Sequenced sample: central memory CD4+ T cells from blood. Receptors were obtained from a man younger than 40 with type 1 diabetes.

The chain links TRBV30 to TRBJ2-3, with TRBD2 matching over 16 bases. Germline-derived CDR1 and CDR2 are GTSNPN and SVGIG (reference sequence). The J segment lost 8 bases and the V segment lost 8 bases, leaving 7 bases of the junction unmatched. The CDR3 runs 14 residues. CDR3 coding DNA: TGTGCCAGCGGGACTAGCGGGGGGGCAGGTACGCAGTATTTT. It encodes CASGTSGGAGTQYF.

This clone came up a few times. CDR3 DNA sequence: TGTGCCTGGAGACCTCGGGACAGGAATTCACCCCTCCACTTT. It is translated as CAWRPRDRNSPLHF. The chain carries TRBV30 and TRBJ1-6; 8 bases agree with TRBD1. Germline assignment: CDR1 GTSNPN and CDR2 SVGIG (reference sequence). The V segment lost 3 bases and the J segment 7 bases; nucleotides outside the gene matches: 5. CDR3 size: 14 residues.

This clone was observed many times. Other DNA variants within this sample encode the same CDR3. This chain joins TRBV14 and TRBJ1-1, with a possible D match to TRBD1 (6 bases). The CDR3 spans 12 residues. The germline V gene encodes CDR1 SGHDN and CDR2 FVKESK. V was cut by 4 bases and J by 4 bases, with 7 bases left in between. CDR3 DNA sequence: TGTGCCAGCAGCCTGGGGGCCACTGAAGCTTTCTTT. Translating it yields CASSLGATEAFF.

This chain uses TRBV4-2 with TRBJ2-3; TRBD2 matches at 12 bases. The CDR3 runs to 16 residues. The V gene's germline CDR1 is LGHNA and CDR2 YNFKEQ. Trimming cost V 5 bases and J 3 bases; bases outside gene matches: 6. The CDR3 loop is CASSSGLAGMTDTQYF. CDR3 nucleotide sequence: TGTGCCAGCAGCTCTGGACTAGCGGGGATGACAGATACGCAGTATTTT.

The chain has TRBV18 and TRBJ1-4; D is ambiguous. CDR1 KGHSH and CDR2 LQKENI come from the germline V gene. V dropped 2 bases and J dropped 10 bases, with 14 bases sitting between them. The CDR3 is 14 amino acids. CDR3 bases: TGTGCCAGCTCACCAGACACCACCGCAGGAAAACTGTTTTTT. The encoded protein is CASSPDTTAGKLFF.

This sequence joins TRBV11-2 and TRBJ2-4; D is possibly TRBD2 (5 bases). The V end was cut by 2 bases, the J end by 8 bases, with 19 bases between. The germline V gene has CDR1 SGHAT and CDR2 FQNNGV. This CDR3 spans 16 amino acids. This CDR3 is CASSLTTLGVGDIQYF. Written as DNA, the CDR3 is TGTGCCAGCAGCTTAACAACCTTAGGCGTCGGGGACATTCAGTACTTC.

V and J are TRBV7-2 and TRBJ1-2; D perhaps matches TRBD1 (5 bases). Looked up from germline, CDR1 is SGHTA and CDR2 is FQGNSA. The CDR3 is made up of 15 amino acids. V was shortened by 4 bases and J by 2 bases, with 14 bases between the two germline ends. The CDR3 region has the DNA TGTGCCAGCAGCTCCCTCCAGACAGAAAACTATGGCTACACCTTC. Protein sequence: CASSSLQTENYGYTF.

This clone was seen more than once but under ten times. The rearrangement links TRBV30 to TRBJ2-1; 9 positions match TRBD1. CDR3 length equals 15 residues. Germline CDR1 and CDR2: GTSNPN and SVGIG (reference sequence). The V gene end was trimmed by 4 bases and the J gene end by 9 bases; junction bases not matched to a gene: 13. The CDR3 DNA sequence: TGTGCCTGGAATACGGGACAGGGTACCGCACGTGAGCAGTTCTTC. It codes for CAWNTGQGTAREQFF. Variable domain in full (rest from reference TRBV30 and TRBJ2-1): SQTIHQWPATLVQPVGSPLSLECTVEGTSNPNLYWYRQAAGRGLQLLFYSVGIGQISSEVPQNLSASRPQDRQFILSSKKLLLSDSGFYLCAWNTGQGTAREQFFGPGTRLTVL.

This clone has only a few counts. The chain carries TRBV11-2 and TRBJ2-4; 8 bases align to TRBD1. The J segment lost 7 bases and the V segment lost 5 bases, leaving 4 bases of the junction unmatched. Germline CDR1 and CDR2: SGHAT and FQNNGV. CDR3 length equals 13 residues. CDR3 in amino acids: CASSRQGTNIQYF. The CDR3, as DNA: TGTGCCAGCAGCAGACAGGGGACGAACATTCAGTACTTC.

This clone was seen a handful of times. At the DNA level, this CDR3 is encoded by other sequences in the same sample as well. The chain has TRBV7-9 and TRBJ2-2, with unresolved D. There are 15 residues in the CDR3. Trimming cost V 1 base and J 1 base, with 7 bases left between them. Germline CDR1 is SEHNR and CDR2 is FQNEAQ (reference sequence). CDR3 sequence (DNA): TGTGCCAGCAGCTTAGTGGCAGTGAACACCGGGGAGCTGTTTTTT. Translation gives CASSLVAVNTGELFF.

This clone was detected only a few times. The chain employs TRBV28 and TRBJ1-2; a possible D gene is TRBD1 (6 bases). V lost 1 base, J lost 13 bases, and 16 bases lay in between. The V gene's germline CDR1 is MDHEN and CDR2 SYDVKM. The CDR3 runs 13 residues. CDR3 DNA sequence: TGTGCCAGCAGTTTATTTCGTACGGGACACGTCACCTTC. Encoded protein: CASSLFRTGHVTF.

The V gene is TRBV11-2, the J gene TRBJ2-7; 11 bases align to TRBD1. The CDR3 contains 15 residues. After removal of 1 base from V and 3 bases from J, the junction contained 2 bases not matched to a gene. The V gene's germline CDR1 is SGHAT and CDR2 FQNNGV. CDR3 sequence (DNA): TGTGCCAGCAGCTTAGGGACAGGGGGCGACTACGAGCAGTACTTC. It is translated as CASSLGTGGDYEQYF.

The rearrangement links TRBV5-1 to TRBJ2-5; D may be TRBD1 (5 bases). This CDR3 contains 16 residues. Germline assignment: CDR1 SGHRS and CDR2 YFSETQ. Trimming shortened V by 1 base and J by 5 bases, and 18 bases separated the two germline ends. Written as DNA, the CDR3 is TGCGCCAGCAGCTTGAGGGCCTCCCAGGGTAGCGAGACCCAGTACTTC. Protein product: CASSLRASQGSETQYF.

The CDR3 here is CSVETLAGMETQYF. CDR3 in DNA: TGCAGCGTTGAAACCCTAGCGGGGATGGAGACCCAGTACTTC. V gene TRBV29-1 combines with J gene TRBJ2-5; TRBD2 matches 9 bases. The CDR3 contains 14 residues. Germline-derived CDR1 and CDR2 are SQVTM and ANQGSEA. The ends lost 2 bases at V and 5 bases at J; junction bases unmatched: 6.

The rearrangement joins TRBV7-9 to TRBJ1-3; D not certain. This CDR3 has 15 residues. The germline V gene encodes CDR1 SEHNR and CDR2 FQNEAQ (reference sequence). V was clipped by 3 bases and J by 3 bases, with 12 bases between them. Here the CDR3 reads CASSFGPRSGNTIYF. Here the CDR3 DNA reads TGTGCCAGCAGCTTTGGCCCAAGAAGTGGAAACACCATATATTTT.

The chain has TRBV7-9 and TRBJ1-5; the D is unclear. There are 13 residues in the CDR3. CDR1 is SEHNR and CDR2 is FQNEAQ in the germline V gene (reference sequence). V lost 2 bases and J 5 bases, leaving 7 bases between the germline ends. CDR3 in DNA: TGTGCCAGCAGCTTATTGGTAGATCAGCCCCAGCATTTT. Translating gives CASSLLVDQPQHF.

CDR3 sequence: CAISESGGGAEAFF. The DNA of the CDR3 is TGTGCCATCAGTGAGTCTGGGGGAGGCGCTGAAGCTTTCTTT. The chain couples TRBV10-3 to TRBJ1-1; weak D call: TRBD1 (5 bases). CDR3 size: 14 residues. V was shortened by 0 bases and J by 6 bases, with 11 bases between the two germline ends. CDR1 ENHRY and CDR2 SYGVKD come from the germline V gene.

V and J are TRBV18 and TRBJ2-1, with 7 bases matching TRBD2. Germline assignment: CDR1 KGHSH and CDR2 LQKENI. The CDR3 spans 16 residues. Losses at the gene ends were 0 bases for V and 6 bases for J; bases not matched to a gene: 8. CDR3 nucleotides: TGTGCCAGCTCACCACCGGGAGCGGGGCCCTCCAATGAGCAGTTCTTC. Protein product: CASSPPGAGPSNEQFF.

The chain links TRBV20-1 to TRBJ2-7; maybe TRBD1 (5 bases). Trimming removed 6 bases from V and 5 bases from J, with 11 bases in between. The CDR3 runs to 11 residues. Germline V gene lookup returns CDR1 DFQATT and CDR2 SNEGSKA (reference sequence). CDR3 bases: TGCAGTGCCTTATCAGGGAACGAGCAGTACTTC. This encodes CSALSGNEQYF.

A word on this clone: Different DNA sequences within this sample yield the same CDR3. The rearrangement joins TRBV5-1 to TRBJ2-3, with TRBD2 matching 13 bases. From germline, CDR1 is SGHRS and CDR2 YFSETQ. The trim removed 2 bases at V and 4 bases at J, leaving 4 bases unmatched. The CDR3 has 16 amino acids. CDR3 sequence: CASSFGLAGESDTQYF. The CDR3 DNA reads TGCGCCAGCAGCTTTGGACTAGCGGGGGAATCAGATACGCAGTATTTT.

DNA for the CDR3: TGCGCCAGCAGCCAAGCTAACACTGAAGCTTTCTTT. It is translated as CASSQANTEAFF. The chain joins TRBV5-1 to TRBJ1-1; no clear D gene. V was shortened by 4 bases and J by 2 bases, with 6 bases between the two germline ends. This CDR3 region has 12 residues. Germline-derived CDR1 and CDR2 are SGHRS and YFSETQ.

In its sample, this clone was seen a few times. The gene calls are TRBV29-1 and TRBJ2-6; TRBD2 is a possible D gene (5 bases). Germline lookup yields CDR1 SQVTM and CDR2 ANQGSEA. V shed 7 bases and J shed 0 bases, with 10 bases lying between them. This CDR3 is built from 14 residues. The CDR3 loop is CSAGRGSGANVLTF. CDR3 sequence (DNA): TGCAGCGCCGGTCGGGGCTCTGGGGCCAACGTCCTGACTTTC. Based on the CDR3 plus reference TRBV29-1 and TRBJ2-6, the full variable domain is SAVISQKPSRDICQRGTSLTIQCQVDSQVTMMFWYRQQPGQSLTLIATANQGSEATYESGFVIDKFPISRPNLTFSTLTVSNMSPEDSSIYLCSAGRGSGANVLTFGAGSRLTVL.

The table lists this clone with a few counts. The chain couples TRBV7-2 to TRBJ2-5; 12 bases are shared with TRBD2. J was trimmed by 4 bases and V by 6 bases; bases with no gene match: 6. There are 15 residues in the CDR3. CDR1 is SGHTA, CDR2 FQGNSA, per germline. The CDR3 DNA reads TGTGCCAGCAGGAGGACTAGCGGGGAGGTAGAGACCCAGTACTTC. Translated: CASRRTSGEVETQYF.

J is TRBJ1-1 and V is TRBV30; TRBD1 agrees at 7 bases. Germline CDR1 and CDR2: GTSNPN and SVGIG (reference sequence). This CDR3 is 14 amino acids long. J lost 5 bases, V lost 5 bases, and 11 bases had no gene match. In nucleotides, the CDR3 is TGTGCCTGGGTAACAGGGGCGTGGGGGACTGAAGCTTTCTTT. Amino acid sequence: CAWVTGAWGTEAFF.

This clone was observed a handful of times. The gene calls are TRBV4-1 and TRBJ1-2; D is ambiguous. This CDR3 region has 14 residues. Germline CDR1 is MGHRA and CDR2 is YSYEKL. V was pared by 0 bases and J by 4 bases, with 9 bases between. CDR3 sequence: CASSQEDYFYGYTF. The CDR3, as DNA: TGCGCCAGCAGCCAAGAAGACTACTTCTATGGCTACACCTTC.

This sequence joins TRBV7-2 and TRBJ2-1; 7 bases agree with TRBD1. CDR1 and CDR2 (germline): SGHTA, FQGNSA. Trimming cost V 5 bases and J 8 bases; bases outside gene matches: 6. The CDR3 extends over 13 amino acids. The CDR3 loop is CASSLGQEDEQFF. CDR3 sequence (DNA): TGTGCCAGCAGCCTTGGACAGGAGGATGAGCAGTTCTTC.

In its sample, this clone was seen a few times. CDR3 coding DNA: TGTGCCAGCAGCTTAAGCACCGATGGCTACACCTTC. Encoded protein: CASSLSTDGYTF. This rearrangement joins TRBV7-9 to TRBJ1-2, with no clear D. The CDR3 contains 12 residues. V was shortened by 2 bases and J by 6 bases, with 7 bases between the two germline ends. Germline CDR1 is SEHNR and CDR2 is FQNEAQ (reference sequence). The full variable domain, its missing parts supplied by reference TRBV7-9 and TRBJ1-2, is DTGVSQNPRHKITKRGQNVTFRCDPISEHNRLYWYRQTLGQGPEFLTYFQNEAQLEKSRLLSDRFSAERPKGSFSTLEIQRTEQGDSAMYLCASSLSTDGYTFGSGTRLTVV.

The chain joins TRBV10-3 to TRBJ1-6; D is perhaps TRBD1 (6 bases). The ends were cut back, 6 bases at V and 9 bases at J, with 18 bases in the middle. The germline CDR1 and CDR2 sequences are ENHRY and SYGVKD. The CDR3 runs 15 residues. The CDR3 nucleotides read TGTGCCATCAGCTATCAACAGGGAGGGAGTTCACCCCTCCACTTT. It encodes CAISYQQGGSSPLHF.

In DNA form, the CDR3 reads TGCGCCAGCAGCGGCGGGACAGGGGTGCCCTACGAGCAGTACTTC. Protein sequence: CASSGGTGVPYEQYF. The J gene is TRBJ2-7, the V gene TRBV5-1; 10 nucleotides agree with TRBD1. Germline-derived CDR1 and CDR2 are SGHRS and YFSETQ. V shed 4 bases and J 2 bases; nucleotides not matched to a gene: 6. CDR3 length: 15 residues.

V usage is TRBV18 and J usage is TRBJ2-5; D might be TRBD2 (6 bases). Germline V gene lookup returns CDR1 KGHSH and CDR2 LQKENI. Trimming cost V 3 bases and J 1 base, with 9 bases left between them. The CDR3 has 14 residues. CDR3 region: CASSPLGGQETQYF. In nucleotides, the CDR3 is TGTGCCAGCTCACCGTTGGGGGGCCAAGAGACCCAGTACTTC. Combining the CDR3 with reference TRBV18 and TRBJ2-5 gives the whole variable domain NAGVMQNPRHLVRRRGQEARLRCSPMKGHSHVYWYRQLPEEGLKFMVYLQKENIIDESGMPKERFSAEFPKEGPSILRIQQVVRGDSAAYFCASSPLGGQETQYFGPGTRLLVL.

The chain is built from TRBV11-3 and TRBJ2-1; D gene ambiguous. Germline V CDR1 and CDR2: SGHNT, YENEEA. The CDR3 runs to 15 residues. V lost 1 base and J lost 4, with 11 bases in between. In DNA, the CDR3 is TGTGCCAGCAGCTTAGGTGCAGATTTGTACAATGAGCAGTTCTTC. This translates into CASSLGADLYNEQFF.

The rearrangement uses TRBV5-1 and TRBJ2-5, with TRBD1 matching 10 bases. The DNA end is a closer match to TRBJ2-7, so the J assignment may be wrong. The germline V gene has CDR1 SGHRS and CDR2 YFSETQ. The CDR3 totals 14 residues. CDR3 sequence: CASNRDRGNYEQYF. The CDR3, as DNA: TGCGCCAGCAACCGGGACAGGGGCAACTACGAGCAGTACTTC.